This TCR beta chain emerged from a study of technical replicates of blood from several donors. Losses at the gene ends were 0 bases for V and 1 base for J; bases not matched to a gene: 2. Germline-derived CDR1 and CDR2 are LGHNA and YSLEER. There are 15 residues in the CDR3. Libraries were prepared by immunoSEQ multiplex PCR; TCRdb keeps only in-frame clonotypes and omits some of them. The table has about 74,000 clones, 75% to 85% seen once. The V gene is TRBV4-3, the J gene TRBJ1-2; 7 positions match TRBD1. Source material: PBMCs. This clonotype was sampled from a human donor in good health. Some clones in this sample may be carry-over from other donors' samples. CDR3 residues: CASSQDPGGNYGYTF. The CDR3 coding sequence is TGCGCCAGCAGCCAAGATCCAGGGGGTAACTATGGCTACACCTTC.